These 21 T cell receptor beta chains share one sample of origin, sequenced in a study of blood T cell repertoires in COVID-19. Clones were sequenced by immunoSEQ multiplex PCR, and TCRdb holds only the in-frame ones, with some missing. The repertoire includes 130,000 to 150,000 clones, approximately 84% of them detected once, and roughly 8.3% sits in the top ten. The sample taken for sequencing was peripheral blood. These TCRs come from a woman aged 80 or older in a cohort sampled during active or convalescent COVID-19.

The chain employs TRBV5-4 and TRBJ2-3; the match to TRBD2 covers 8 bases. The J segment lost 5 bases and the V segment lost 4 bases, leaving 9 bases of the junction unmatched. The CDR3 length is 15 residues. Germline CDR1 is SGHNT and CDR2 is YYREEE (reference sequence). CDR3 region: CASSLRKAGVDTQYF. The CDR3 DNA reads as TGTGCCAGCAGCCTAAGGAAAGCGGGGGTAGATACGCAGTATTTT.

The CDR3: CASSQDPGGRGTQYF. The DNA of the CDR3 is TGCGCCAGCAGCCAAGATCCGGGGGGGAGGGGGACCCAGTACTTC. The rearrangement joins TRBV4-1 to TRBJ2-5; 8 bases are a match to TRBD2. The CDR3 loop spans 15 amino acids. Germline values: CDR1 MGHRA, CDR2 YSYEKL. The junction had 7 bases not matched to a gene; V was cut back by 0 bases and J by 7 bases.

This clone was seen a few times. This chain uses TRBV6-1 with TRBJ2-7; D unresolved. The CDR3 has 15 amino acids. Trimming shortened V by 2 bases and J by 2 bases, and 13 bases separated the two germline ends. Per germline, CDR1 MNHNS and CDR2 SASEGT. CDR3 DNA: TGTGCCAGCAGTGAATGGTCACTTCTGCCCTACGAGCAGTACTTC. Translated: CASSEWSLLPYEQYF.

V is TRBV11-2 and J is TRBJ1-2; perhaps TRBD1 as D (5 bases). V gave up 1 base and J gave up 7 bases, with 13 bases separating them. Germline V CDR1 and CDR2: SGHAT, FQNNGV. CDR3 length equals 14 residues. The CDR3 DNA reads TGTGCCAGCAGCTTAGCCCCAGGGTCGGGTGGCTACACCTTC. Translation: CASSLAPGSGGYTF.

This chain uses TRBV19 with TRBJ1-1; perhaps TRBD1 as D (5 bases). Trimming took 3 bases from V and 3 from J, leaving 8 bases between them. This CDR3 is 13 amino acids long. Germline lookup yields CDR1 LNHDA and CDR2 SQIVND (reference sequence). CDR3 protein: CASSIGAYTEAFF. CDR3 nucleotides: TGTGCCAGTAGTATTGGGGCATACACTGAAGCTTTCTTT.

The chain recombines TRBV5-4 with TRBJ1-1; TRBD1 matches 8 bases. This CDR3 is built from 14 residues. The germline gives CDR1 SGHNT, CDR2 YYREEE (reference sequence). With V trimmed by 3 bases and J by 9 bases, 10 bases remained unmatched. The CDR3 bases are TGTGCCAGCAGCTCACACCAGGACAGGGCTAAAGCTTTCTTT. Its translation: CASSSHQDRAKAFF. The complete variable domain, with remaining parts taken from reference TRBV5-4 and TRBJ1-1, reads ETGVTQSPTHLIKTRGQQVTLRCSSQSGHNTVSWYQQALGQGPQFIFQYYREEENGRGNFPPRFSGLQFPNYSSELNVNALELDDSALYLCASSSHQDRAKAFFGQGTRLTVV.

The CDR3 sequence: CASSPGIQNIYTF. The CDR3, as DNA: TGCGCCAGCAGCCCGGGTATCCAGAACATCTACACCTTC. The V gene is TRBV5-1, the J gene TRBJ1-2; D unclear. The V gene's germline CDR1 is SGHRS and CDR2 YFSETQ. This CDR3 region has 13 residues. Between the trimmed V and J ends, which lost 4 bases and 10 bases, there was a span of 17 bases.

The CDR3 nucleotides are TGTGCCAGCAGCTCTGGATCTGGCTGGGCGCTGAATTCACCCCTCCACTTT. It specifies CASSSGSGWALNSPLHF. The chain combines TRBV7-8 with TRBJ1-6; D gene unclear. CDR1 is SGHVS and CDR2 is FQNEAQ in the germline V gene. The CDR3 is made up of 17 amino acids. Trimming removed 4 bases from V and 7 bases from J, with 20 bases in between.

The count of this clone is one. J is TRBJ1-5 and V is TRBV7-2; no clear D gene. The CDR3 sequence is 13 residues long. Germline V lookup: CDR1 SGHTA, CDR2 FQGNSA. V was pared by 2 bases and J by 5 bases, with 7 bases between. CDR3: CASSLSLYQPQHF. The CDR3 region has the DNA TGTGCCAGCAGCTTATCCCTATATCAGCCCCAGCATTTT.

J is TRBJ2-1 and V is TRBV5-6, with 11 bases that match TRBD1. Germline lookup yields CDR1 SGHDT and CDR2 YYEEEE. The CDR3 sequence is 16 residues long. V dropped 3 bases and J dropped 6; count of bases not matched to a gene: 8. CDR3 DNA: TGTGCCAGCAGCTCCAGGGACAGGGGGATCCCCAATGAGCAGTTCTTC. Residues: CASSSRDRGIPNEQFF.

The gene calls are TRBV7-2 and TRBJ1-2; D is possibly TRBD1 (6 bases). Germline CDR1 and CDR2: SGHTA and FQGNSA. The V gene lost 1 base and the J gene lost 4 bases, with 10 bases spanning the gap. This CDR3 has 14 residues. CDR3 bases: TGTGCCAGCAGCTTAGGTGGGACAAGCTATGGCTACACCTTC. It specifies CASSLGGTSYGYTF.

The chain couples TRBV9 to TRBJ2-7; TRBD2 aligns across 8 bases. Germline V CDR1 and CDR2: SGDLS, YYNGEE. The CDR3 contains 15 residues. The junction had 7 bases not matched to a gene; V was cut back by 2 bases and J by 3 bases. Here the CDR3 DNA reads TGTGCCAGCAGCGTCACCGGGAGGGCTGGCTACGAGCAGTACTTC. Protein sequence: CASSVTGRAGYEQYF.

V gene TRBV6-4 combines with J gene TRBJ1-2; 8 bases align to TRBD1. CDR3 length equals 13 residues. Trimming cost V 6 bases and J 5 bases; bases outside gene matches: 5. CDR1 and CDR2 from the germline V gene are MRHNA and SNTAGT. The CDR3 DNA sequence: TGTGCCAGCAGAGGGCAGGGGGCGTATGGCTACACCTTC. Its protein is CASRGQGAYGYTF.

The chain is built from TRBV7-2 and TRBJ1-2; weak D call: TRBD1 (5 bases). This CDR3 contains 15 residues. Germline V gene sequence: CDR1 SGHTA, CDR2 FQGNSA. The V and J ends lost 5 bases and 2 bases respectively, with 15 bases between them. This CDR3 reads CASSRLRRGNYGYTF. CDR3 DNA sequence: TGTGCCAGCAGCCGCCTCCGGCGGGGGAACTATGGCTACACCTTC. Full variable domain (remainder filled in from reference TRBV7-2 and TRBJ1-2): GAGVSQSPSNKVTEKGKDVELRCDPISGHTALYWYRQSLGQGLEFLIYFQGNSAPDKSGLPSDRFSAERTGGSVSTLTIQRTQQEDSAVYLCASSRLRRGNYGYTFGSGTRLTVV.

This clone showed up just a few times. This rearrangement joins TRBV9 to TRBJ1-1; TRBD1 matches at 8 bases. The germline V gene has CDR1 SGDLS and CDR2 YYNGEE. V was clipped by 3 bases and J by 5 bases; unmatched bases: 12. The CDR3 length is 16 residues. The CDR3 coding sequence is TGTGCCAGCAGCGGAGGTTACGGACAGGGAAAAACTGAAGCTTTCTTT. Translation gives CASSGGYGQGKTEAFF.

The J gene is TRBJ1-6, the V gene TRBV9; D unresolved. The CDR3 is 16 residues long. The germline V gene has CDR1 SGDLS and CDR2 YYNGEE. Trimming took 0 bases from V and 7 from J, leaving 14 bases between them. The CDR3 DNA reads TGTGCCAGCAGCGTAGGGGCAGTAAGAGGGAATTCACCCCTCCACTTT. This translates into CASSVGAVRGNSPLHF.

The V call is TRBV5-1, the J call TRBJ2-2; no clear D. Trimming removed 1 base at V and 1 base at J, with 8 bases between. This CDR3 has 15 amino acids. CDR1 is SGHRS and CDR2 is YFSETQ in the germline V gene. The CDR3 protein is CASSLFAGNTGELFF. The CDR3 DNA follows: TGCGCCAGCAGCTTGTTTGCCGGGAACACCGGGGAGCTGTTTTTT.

The J gene is TRBJ2-3, the V gene TRBV2; 8 positions agree with TRBD2. In germline, CDR1 is SNHLY, CDR2 FYNNEI. The ends lost 5 bases at V and 4 bases at J; junction bases unmatched: 5. This CDR3 has 14 amino acids. The CDR3 sequence is CASSKGTSADTQYF. Here the CDR3 DNA reads TGTGCCAGCAGTAAAGGGACTAGTGCAGATACGCAGTATTTT.

The chain is built from TRBV29-1 and TRBJ2-2; tentatively, D is TRBD2 (5 bases). The V gene lost 6 bases and the J gene lost 7 bases, with 12 bases spanning the gap. This CDR3 contains 12 residues. From germline, CDR1 is SQVTM and CDR2 ANQGSEA. CDR3 region: CSVELVGGELFF. Here the CDR3 DNA reads TGCAGCGTGGAACTAGTGGGCGGGGAGCTGTTTTTT.

This chain joins TRBV28 and TRBJ1-1; 8 positions match TRBD1. This CDR3 comprises 15 residues. Germline CDR1 and CDR2: MDHEN and SYDVKM. Trimming at V came to 6 bases and at J to 4 bases, leaving 10 bases not matched to a gene. The chain's CDR3 is CASSTGGRVGTEAFF. The CDR3 region has the DNA TGTGCCAGCAGCACAGGGGGAAGAGTGGGCACTGAAGCTTTCTTT.

This clone has just one count. This chain connects TRBV5-8 to TRBJ2-1, with TRBD2 identical over 8 bases. Germline V lookup: CDR1 SGHTS, CDR2 YDEGEE. This CDR3 is 15 amino acids long. J lost 8 bases, V lost 5 bases, and 12 bases had no gene match. As DNA, the CDR3 is TGTGCCAGCAGAAAAAAGGGGCGGGGGGAGGATGAGCAGTTCTTC. This translates into CASRKKGRGEDEQFF. Combining the CDR3 with reference TRBV5-8 and TRBJ2-1 gives the whole variable domain EAGVTQSPTHLIKTRGQQATLRCSPISGHTSVYWYQQALGLGLQFLLWYDEGEERNRGNFPPRFSGRQFPNYSSELNVNALELEDSALYLCASRKKGRGEDEQFFGPGTRLTVL.